This note documents a single T cell receptor beta chain sequence. Antigen unknown. PCR employed 60 Vbeta and 13 Jbeta primers. Method: immunoSEQ multiplex PCR; TCRdb's copy keeps in-frame clones and lacks some. The sample has roughly 80,000 clones, about 70% seen once. V lost 0 bases and J 7 bases, leaving 13 bases between the germline ends. Germline V gene sequence: CDR1 MNHEY, CDR2 SVGAGI. The CDR3 runs 16 residues. This record comes from a study of cytomegalovirus exposure and HLA in healthy donors. Study information: Of all 400 or so donors who were genotyped, roughly 83% belonged to the Caucasian-associated ancestry cluster. Overall study findings and caveats: Reportedly, cytomegalovirus status was diagnosed with high sensitivity and specificity.

The sequencing input was PBMCs. This chain uses TRBV6-5 with TRBJ1-6; D may be TRBD1 (5 bases). This TCR derives from a male donor in good health and CMV-seropositive. CDR3 nucleotide sequence: TGTGCCAGCAGTTACTCGACCGGACATTCAAATTCACCCCTCCACTTT. Translated: CASSYSTGHSNSPLHF.